This T cell receptor (beta chain) originates from a study of T cell responses to AZD1222 COVID-19 vaccine. Points from the study as a whole: The study found vaccine-associated CD4 TCRs spanning spike, dominant at 160-218 and 743-854. An increase in Spike-specific TCR breadth and depth was observed after two AZD1222 doses. Donors, mostly white British, included more females; clonal diversity was possibly underestimated. Only a handful of people who got AZD1222 tested seropositive at baseline.

Notes on this clone: Its cognate antigen is unknown.

Profiled with immunoSEQ multiplex PCR; TCRdb holds only in-frame clones, not every one. The sample carries some 130,000 clones, 70% to 90% recorded once. The CDR3 totals 14 residues. Trimming took 4 bases from V and 4 from J, leaving 8 bases between them. Germline assignment: CDR1 MDHEN and CDR2 SYDVKM. This chain links TRBV28 with TRBJ1-6; TRBD1 is a possible D gene (6 bases). The TCR was taken from an adult in good health. Sequencing used peripheral blood, obtained on day 0 of AZD1222 vaccination. The CDR3 sequence: CASSWRGYNSPLHF. Here the CDR3 DNA reads TGTGCCAGCAGTTGGAGGGGGTATAATTCACCCCTCCACTTT.